The 20 T cell receptor beta chains listed next were all sequenced from one sample in a study of OX40 agonist ivuxolimab in advanced cancers. Data came from immunoSEQ multiplex PCR; TCRdb stores just in-frame clones and leaves some out. In the table there are 30,000 to 45,000 clones, about 81% of which are singletons. Sequenced material: CD4+ or CD8+ T cells sorted from blood, taken in a trial of the OX40 agonist ivuxolimab. The receptors shown here come from an adult with an advanced solid tumor such as melanoma, head and neck, liver or kidney cancer.

This clone occurred a few times. The gene calls are TRBV6-5 and TRBJ1-1; TRBD1 is a possible D gene (5 bases). Germline V lookup: CDR1 MNHEY, CDR2 SVGAGI. This CDR3 spans 13 amino acids. Trimming pared 7 bases from V and 5 bases from J, leaving 14 bases between. The CDR3: CASNIQGRTEAFF. CDR3 DNA sequence: TGTGCCAGCAACATTCAGGGAAGGACTGAAGCTTTCTTT.

The CDR3 is CSVERPQDYGYTF. CDR3 nucleotide sequence: TGCAGCGTTGAAAGACCCCAGGACTATGGCTACACCTTC. V and J are TRBV29-1 and TRBJ1-2; unclear D gene. Germline V CDR1 and CDR2: SQVTM, ANQGSEA. There are 13 residues in the CDR3. V lost 2 bases and J 3 bases, leaving 10 bases between the germline ends.

The chain is built from TRBV6-5 and TRBJ1-1; D is unclear. This CDR3 region has 14 residues. Germline V gene lookup returns CDR1 MNHEY and CDR2 SVGAGI. With 0 bases removed from V and 8 bases from J, the gap between germline ends came to 13 bases. CDR3 DNA: TGTGCCAGCAGTTACTCGCTAGAGCTGGGAGAAGCTTTCTTT. Translating it yields CASSYSLELGEAFF.

This clone was seen just once. Other DNA variants within this sample encode the same CDR3. The V and J genes are TRBV5-1 and TRBJ1-1; D ambiguous. Trimming pared 0 bases from V and 1 base from J, leaving 4 bases between. CDR3 length: 13 residues. Germline CDR1 is SGHRS and CDR2 is YFSETQ. The CDR3 here is CASSLVSNTEAFF. CDR3 bases: TGCGCCAGCAGCTTGGTGTCGAACACTGAAGCTTTCTTT.

The chain employs TRBV5-1 and TRBJ2-7; TRBD2 aligns across 10 bases. CDR3 length: 17 residues. Losses at the gene ends were 2 bases for V and 3 bases for J; bases not matched to a gene: 11. Germline lookup yields CDR1 SGHRS and CDR2 YFSETQ. The CDR3 DNA reads as TGCGCCAGCAGCTTCGGGATTAGAAGGACTAGCGGCTACGAGCAGTACTTC. Translation gives CASSFGIRRTSGYEQYF. The complete variable domain, with remaining parts taken from reference TRBV5-1 and TRBJ2-7, reads KAGVTQTPRYLIKTRGQQVTLSCSPISGHRSVSWYQQTPGQGLQFLFEYFSETQRNKGNFPGRFSGRQFSNSRSEMNVSTLELGDSALYLCASSFGIRRTSGYEQYFGPGTRLTVT.

The CDR3 coding sequence is TGTGCCAGCAGCCGAGAGGGGGGACTAGCGAGGAACAATGAGCAGTTCTTC. It codes for CASSREGGLARNNEQFF. The V and J genes are TRBV11-3 and TRBJ2-1; TRBD2 matches at 10 bases. The germline V gene encodes CDR1 SGHNT and CDR2 YENEEA. V dropped 5 bases and J dropped 5; count of bases not matched to a gene: 12. The CDR3 sequence is 17 residues long. Looking up the rest from reference TRBV11-3 and TRBJ2-1 gives the full variable domain: EAGVVQSPRYKIIEKKQPVAFWCNPISGHNTLYWYLQNLGQGPELLIRYENEEAVDDSQLPKDRFSAERLKGVDSTLKIQPAELGDSAVYLCASSREGGLARNNEQFFGPGTRLTVL.

This clone has a handful of counts. In DNA form, the CDR3 reads TGTGCCAGCAGCGCCAGGGGAACCGGGGAGCTGTTTTTT. It encodes CASSARGTGELFF. V usage is TRBV2 and J usage is TRBJ2-2; D possibly corresponds to TRBD1 (6 bases). Germline values: CDR1 SNHLY, CDR2 FYNNEI. The CDR3 is 13 residues long. With 6 bases removed from V and 5 bases from J, the gap between germline ends came to 10 bases.

The genes are TRBV11-2 and TRBJ1-5; D is perhaps TRBD1 (5 bases). Germline V gene data show CDR1 as SGHAT and CDR2 as FQNNGV. This CDR3 comprises 16 residues. The V and J ends lost 3 bases and 2 bases respectively, with 14 bases between them. The CDR3 sequence is CASSLTAGGGNQPQHF. CDR3 coding DNA: TGTGCCAGCAGCTTGACAGCGGGGGGGGGCAATCAGCCCCAGCATTTT.

This chain uses TRBV11-2 with TRBJ1-2; D is perhaps TRBD1 (5 bases). The CDR3 totals 14 residues. Trimming removed 5 bases at V and 7 bases at J, with 17 bases between. Germline-derived CDR1 and CDR2 are SGHAT and FQNNGV. The CDR3 DNA follows: TGTGCCAGCAGCCCCAGTGGGGCCTCGGGTGGCTACACCTTC. Amino acids: CASSPSGASGGYTF.

The chain uses TRBV5-1 and TRBJ2-1; 13 bases agree with TRBD2. J gave up 6 bases and V 3 bases, and 6 bases lay outside the gene matches. The CDR3 sequence is 16 residues long. Germline lookup yields CDR1 SGHRS and CDR2 YFSETQ. In DNA, the CDR3 is TGCGCCAGCAGCTCCTCAACTAGCGGGGGGGCCAATGAGCAGTTCTTC. Protein: CASSSSTSGGANEQFF.

V and J are TRBV4-1 and TRBJ2-3; weak D call: TRBD2 (5 bases). In germline, CDR1 is MGHRA, CDR2 YSYEKL. This CDR3 spans 15 amino acids. The V end was cut by 4 bases, the J end by 2 bases, with 13 bases between. The CDR3 is CASSRASRSTDTQYF. CDR3 in DNA: TGCGCCAGCAGCCGGGCTAGCAGATCCACAGATACGCAGTATTTT.

This clone has more than one count but fewer than ten. This chain uses TRBV7-9 with TRBJ2-7, with D perhaps matching TRBD2 (5 bases). V gave up 0 bases and J gave up 5 bases, with 14 bases separating them. The CDR3 runs to 15 residues. The germline gives CDR1 SEHNR, CDR2 FQNEAQ (reference sequence). The CDR3 nucleotides read TGTGCCAGCAGCTTAGCCGGTGGGAGCGGTGACGAGCAGTACTTC. This sequence encodes CASSLAGGSGDEQYF.

The chain joins TRBV2 to TRBJ2-2; TRBD2 aligns across 12 bases. This CDR3 has 19 amino acids. The J segment lost 1 base and the V segment lost 2 bases, leaving 8 bases of the junction unmatched. Per the germline V gene, CDR1 is SNHLY and CDR2 is FYNNEI. CDR3 sequence (DNA): TGTGCCAGCAGTGAACGCCTAGCGGGAGGGCCGGGGAACACCGGGGAGCTGTTTTTT. As protein: CASSERLAGGPGNTGELFF.

Remarks on this clone: Additional DNA sequences in this sample encode the identical CDR3. The chain links TRBV9 to TRBJ2-3; D ambiguous. In germline, CDR1 is SGDLS, CDR2 YYNGEE. Trimming left V 0 bases short and J 0 bases short, with 11 bases between. The CDR3 spans 16 residues. CDR3 amino acids: CASSVVGSTSTDTQYF. The CDR3 DNA sequence: TGTGCCAGCAGCGTAGTAGGTTCGACTAGCACAGATACGCAGTATTTT.

The chain employs TRBV7-9 and TRBJ1-1; the D gene is possibly TRBD1 (6 bases). V was pared by 3 bases and J by 5 bases, with 7 bases between. The CDR3 runs to 12 residues. Germline assignment: CDR1 SEHNR and CDR2 FQNEAQ (reference sequence). CDR3 amino acids: CASSFGQTEAFF. CDR3 in DNA: TGTGCCAGCAGCTTCGGACAGACTGAAGCTTTCTTT.

The chain combines TRBV18 with TRBJ2-1; D may be TRBD2 (5 bases). From germline, CDR1 is KGHSH and CDR2 LQKENI. The CDR3 runs 12 residues. V lost 2 bases and J 10 bases, leaving 9 bases between the germline ends. CDR3 in amino acids: CASSPTPGEQFF. Written as DNA, the CDR3 is TGTGCCAGCTCACCAACCCCGGGAGAGCAGTTCTTC.

V usage is TRBV19 and J usage is TRBJ1-1, with 9 bases aligning to TRBD1. The trim removed 3 bases at V and 7 bases at J, leaving 6 bases unmatched. Germline V gene data show CDR1 as LNHDA and CDR2 as SQIVND (reference sequence). This CDR3 spans 14 amino acids. CDR3 sequence reads: CASSIGTGNVEAFF. In nucleotides, the CDR3 is TGTGCCAGTAGTATTGGGACAGGGAACGTTGAAGCTTTCTTT.

On this clone itself: Other DNA sequences in the same sample also yield this CDR3. J is TRBJ2-3 and V is TRBV5-1; perhaps TRBD1 as D (7 bases). The CDR3 has 14 amino acids. Germline V gene lookup returns CDR1 SGHRS and CDR2 YFSETQ. The V end was cut by 0 bases, the J end by 5 bases, with 10 bases between. CDR3 sequence reads: CASSLGQGGDTQYF. CDR3 nucleotide sequence: TGCGCCAGCAGCTTGGGTCAGGGGGGAGATACGCAGTATTTT.

The V and J genes are TRBV2 and TRBJ1-2, with D hard to call. Germline V gene lookup returns CDR1 SNHLY and CDR2 FYNNEI. Trimming shortened V by 3 bases and J by 4 bases, and 15 bases separated the two germline ends. This CDR3 is built from 15 residues. As DNA, the CDR3 is TGTGCCAGCAGTGACATCCTGGGTCCTCCCTATGGCTACACCTTC. Translated: CASSDILGPPYGYTF. Variable domain in full (rest from reference TRBV2 and TRBJ1-2): EPEVTQTPSHQVTQMGQEVILRCVPISNHLYFYWYRQILGQKVEFLVSFYNNEISEKSEIFDDQFSVERPDGSNFTLKIRSTKLEDSAMYFCASSDILGPPYGYTFGSGTRLTVV.

The chain is built from TRBV18 and TRBJ2-3; 8 positions agree with TRBD2. Germline V gene data show CDR1 as KGHSH and CDR2 as LQKENI. J gave up 0 bases and V 0 bases, and 2 bases lay outside the gene matches. CDR3 length: 16 amino acids. In DNA form, the CDR3 reads TGTGCCAGCTCACCACCAGCGGGGGCTAGCACAGATACGCAGTATTTT. Translation: CASSPPAGASTDTQYF. The full variable domain, its missing parts supplied by reference TRBV18 and TRBJ2-3, is NAGVMQNPRHLVRRRGQEARLRCSPMKGHSHVYWYRQLPEEGLKFMVYLQKENIIDESGMPKERFSAEFPKEGPSILRIQQVVRGDSAAYFCASSPPAGASTDTQYFGPGTRLTVL.